Given below is one T cell receptor beta chain in context. Antigen: not known. The V end lost 5 bases, the J end lost 2 bases, and 16 bases lay between the germline ends. Looked up from germline, CDR1 is SGHTA and CDR2 is FQGNSA. The length of the CDR3 is 16 residues. This sample was taken from a study of shared clonotypes between healthy human individuals. Here immunoSEQ multiplex PCR was the method, and the copy in TCRdb shows in-frame clones only, minus some. Of 2 million to 2.5 million clones in the sample, 93% were seen once. The study's findings and limits: Relative to their counterparts shared across all four donors, non-shared clonotypes exhibited diminished generation probabilities.

The chain employs TRBV7-2 and TRBJ1-5; D might be TRBD1 (6 bases). The sequence came from a young man in good health. Some clones in this sample may be carry-over from other donors' samples. The sample was naive CD4+ T cells from PBMCs. Stated subset: CD45RA+ positively selected. The CDR3 sequence is CASSQRGGPGNQPQHF. The CDR3 nucleotides read TGTGCCAGCAGCCAAAGGGGGGGGCCGGGCAATCAGCCCCAGCATTTT.